A single sample is the source of the 31 T cell receptor beta chains below, sequenced in a study of blood T cell repertoires in COVID-19. Using immunoSEQ multiplex PCR, the repertoire was profiled, and TCRdb retains in-frame clones only, with some absent. The data show around 260,000 clones, about 88% seen once. Sequenced sample: PBMCs or T cells enriched from blood (not recorded which). The origin of the receptors is a man aged 30 to 45 with acute COVID-19.

This chain links TRBV9 with TRBJ1-4, with D perhaps TRBD1 (5 bases). Between the trimmed V and J ends, which lost 5 bases and 8 bases, there was a span of 19 bases. The CDR3 runs 15 residues. Germline V CDR1 and CDR2: SGDLS, YYNGEE. In nucleotides, the CDR3 is TGTGCCAGCAGTGGTGGGGGGACGCAACTCGAAAAACTGTTTTTT. Protein sequence: CASSGGGTQLEKLFF.

The chain combines TRBV11-2 with TRBJ1-4; no firm D call. The germline CDR1 and CDR2 sequences are SGHAT and FQNNGV. V gave up 5 bases and J gave up 0 bases, with 10 bases separating them. This CDR3 contains 15 residues. In nucleotides, the CDR3 is TGTGCCAGCAGCGGTAGACACCCAACTAATGAAAAACTGTTTTTT. It encodes CASSGRHPTNEKLFF.

The chain couples TRBV30 to TRBJ2-4; D possibly corresponds to TRBD2 (6 bases). CDR1 is GTSNPN and CDR2 is SVGIG in the germline V gene (reference sequence). V was trimmed by 7 bases and J by 3 bases, leaving 16 bases between them. This CDR3 is 14 amino acids long. CDR3 in amino acids: CAFGRVGGKNIQYF. As DNA, the CDR3 is TGTGCCTTTGGTAGGGTGGGGGGCAAAAACATTCAGTACTTC.

In its sample, this clone was seen a few times. The chain combines TRBV27 with TRBJ1-2, with TRBD1 as a possible D gene (6 bases). CDR1 is MNHEY and CDR2 is SMNVEV in the germline V gene (reference sequence). The CDR3 consists of 16 residues. V lost 4 bases, J lost 3 bases, and 18 bases lay in between. The CDR3 nucleotides read TGTGCCAGCAGTTCGAGACCGGGACAAATAGACTATGGCTACACCTTC. This sequence encodes CASSSRPGQIDYGYTF.

This sequence joins TRBV2 and TRBJ1-1, with a possible D match to TRBD1 (5 bases). V was cut by 6 bases and J by 1 base, with 12 bases left in between. In germline, CDR1 is SNHLY, CDR2 FYNNEI. This CDR3 has 14 amino acids. CDR3 nucleotide sequence: TGTGCCAGCAGGCGGACCCAGGGGAACACTGAAGCTTTCTTT. Translating it yields CASRRTQGNTEAFF.

The chain joins TRBV15 to TRBJ1-2, with 7 bases that match TRBD1. Germline V gene sequence: CDR1 LNHNV, CDR2 YYDKDF (reference sequence). The CDR3 contains 14 residues. Trimming removed 4 bases from V and 2 bases from J; junction bases left unmatched: 4. CDR3 amino acids: CATSIGTANYGYTF. The CDR3 bases are TGTGCCACCAGCATCGGGACAGCCAACTATGGCTACACCTTC. Looking up the rest from reference TRBV15 and TRBJ1-2 gives the full variable domain: DAMVIQNPRYQVTQFGKPVTLSCSQTLNHNVMYWYQQKSSQAPKLLFHYYDKDFNNEADTPDNFQSRRPNTSFCFLDIRSPGLGDTAMYLCATSIGTANYGYTFGSGTRLTVV.

This clone came up a few times. The rearrangement joins TRBV27 to TRBJ2-7; 10 bases line up with TRBD1. This CDR3 region has 15 residues. J lost 7 bases, V lost 6 bases, and 12 bases had no gene match. Germline CDR1 is MNHEY and CDR2 is SMNVEV (reference sequence). The CDR3 sequence: CASRPGQGWGWEQYV. DNA for the CDR3: TGTGCCAGCAGACCGGGACAGGGGTGGGGTTGGGAGCAGTACGTC.

V is TRBV2 and J is TRBJ1-5; 7 bases are a match to TRBD1. The V gene end was trimmed by 5 bases and the J gene end by 3 bases; junction bases not matched to a gene: 4. This CDR3 is 14 amino acids long. Germline V gene data show CDR1 as SNHLY and CDR2 as FYNNEI. CDR3 bases: TGTGCCAGCAGTCCGGGGACAGTCAATCAGCCCCAGCATTTT. Protein: CASSPGTVNQPQHF. Based on the CDR3 plus reference TRBV2 and TRBJ1-5, the full variable domain is EPEVTQTPSHQVTQMGQEVILRCVPISNHLYFYWYRQILGQKVEFLVSFYNNEISEKSEIFDDQFSVERPDGSNFTLKIRSTKLEDSAMYFCASSPGTVNQPQHFGDGTRLSIL.

A few counts support this clone. The rearrangement uses TRBV4-3 and TRBJ2-7; TRBD2 agrees at 8 bases. CDR1 is LGHNA, CDR2 YSLEER, per germline. Trimming removed 1 base from V and 5 bases from J; junction bases left unmatched: 10. The CDR3 runs to 16 residues. In nucleotides, the CDR3 is TGCGCCAGCAGCCAAGCCCCTCCGGGAGGGCCCCACGAGCAGTACGTC. It encodes CASSQAPPGGPHEQYV.

The chain combines TRBV9 with TRBJ2-3; D remains unclear. The CDR3 covers 14 residues. The V end lost 4 bases, the J end lost 0 bases, and 9 bases lay between the germline ends. In germline, CDR1 is SGDLS, CDR2 YYNGEE. The CDR3 reads CASSRDASTDTQYF. Here the CDR3 DNA reads TGTGCCAGCAGCCGAGATGCTAGCACAGATACGCAGTATTTT.

This chain joins TRBV5-5 and TRBJ2-1; D is perhaps TRBD1 (6 bases). This CDR3 comprises 13 residues. V lost 4 bases to trimming and J lost 10 bases, with 15 bases between them. Germline CDR1 and CDR2: SGHKS and YYEKEE (reference sequence). The CDR3 protein is CASSKGHYEEQFF. The CDR3 DNA is TGTGCCAGCAGCAAGGGACACTATGAGGAGCAGTTCTTC.

This clone was recorded only once. The chain combines TRBV2 with TRBJ2-1, with TRBD2 matching over 8 bases. The ends lost 6 bases at V and 10 bases at J; junction bases unmatched: 5. CDR3 size: 12 residues. The germline CDR1 and CDR2 sequences are SNHLY and FYNNEI. CDR3 DNA sequence: TGTGCCAGCAGGTGGGCGGGAGGAGAGCAGTTCTTC. Its protein product is CASRWAGGEQFF.

This sequence joins TRBV9 and TRBJ2-5; 8 nucleotides line up with TRBD2. V gave up 0 bases and J gave up 0 bases; unmatched junction bases: 4. Looked up from germline, CDR1 is SGDLS and CDR2 is YYNGEE. CDR3 size: 16 residues. CDR3 bases: TGTGCCAGCAGCGTAGGACTAGCGTCTTACCAAGAGACCCAGTACTTC. It codes for CASSVGLASYQETQYF.

Only one count was recorded for this clone. A junction boundary mismatches the germline segment, possibly from a read error. The rearrangement links TRBV9 to TRBJ2-5; 8 bases are a match to TRBD2. Germline assignment: CDR1 SGDLS and CDR2 YYNGEE. The CDR3 is made up of 16 amino acids. CDR3 bases: TGTGCCAGCAGCCCCCAGTCCGGGACTAGTCAAGGGACCCAGTACTTC. Encoded protein: CASSPQSGTSQGTQYF.

J is TRBJ2-4 and V is TRBV2; D unresolved. This CDR3 contains 13 residues. V dropped 2 bases and J dropped 8 bases, with 10 bases sitting between them. The germline CDR1 and CDR2 sequences are SNHLY and FYNNEI. Written as DNA, the CDR3 is TGTGCCAGCAGTGAATCTGAACTCTACATTCAGTACTTC. It is translated as CASSESELYIQYF.

The chain has TRBV5-4 and TRBJ2-1, with TRBD2 matching over 8 bases. V was clipped by 4 bases and J by 3 bases; unmatched bases: 9. Germline values: CDR1 SGHNT, CDR2 YYREEE (reference sequence). The CDR3 runs to 16 residues. The DNA of the CDR3 is TGTGCCAGCAGCCCACCGGACACTAGCGGCTACAATGAGCAGTTCTTC. Its translation: CASSPPDTSGYNEQFF.

The chain has TRBV24-1 and TRBJ2-1; D might be TRBD1 (6 bases). The length of the CDR3 is 14 residues. Trimming left V 4 bases short and J 6 bases short, with 12 bases between. Germline assignment: CDR1 KGHDR and CDR2 SFDVKD. The CDR3, as DNA: TGTGCCACCAGTGACGCAGGCAGGGGCAATGAGCAGTTCTTC. Encoded protein: CATSDAGRGNEQFF.

V and J are TRBV5-6 and TRBJ1-3, with a tentative D call TRBD1 (6 bases). The V gene lost 2 bases and the J gene lost 4 bases, with 10 bases spanning the gap. Germline V gene lookup returns CDR1 SGHDT and CDR2 YYEEEE. The CDR3 runs 14 residues. CDR3 DNA sequence: TGTGCCAGCAGCTTACAGGGAACCGGAAACACCATATATTTT. Its translation: CASSLQGTGNTIYF.

J is TRBJ1-2 and V is TRBV7-9, with TRBD1 identical over 7 bases. V gave up 6 bases and J gave up 1 base; unmatched junction bases: 8. Germline V gene lookup returns CDR1 SEHNR and CDR2 FQNEAQ (reference sequence). The CDR3 spans 15 residues. The CDR3 here is CASSSTGPLNYGYTF. DNA for the CDR3: TGTGCCAGCAGTTCGACAGGGCCACTTAACTATGGCTACACCTTC. The full variable domain, with the rest looked up from reference TRBV7-9 and TRBJ1-2, is DTGVSQNPRHKITKRGQNVTFRCDPISEHNRLYWYRQTLGQGPEFLTYFQNEAQLEKSRLLSDRFSAERPKGSFSTLEIQRTEQGDSAMYLCASSSTGPLNYGYTFGSGTRLTVV.

The J gene is TRBJ2-1, the V gene TRBV10-3; TRBD2 matches at 12 bases. Per the germline V gene, CDR1 is ENHRY and CDR2 is SYGVKD. This CDR3 spans 14 amino acids. After removal of 3 bases from V and 9 bases from J, the junction contained 3 bases not matched to a gene. The DNA for the CDR3 is TGTGCCATCAGTGAACTAGCGGGGGGTACTGAGCAGTTCTTC. The encoded protein is CAISELAGGTEQFF.

The CDR3 is CASRPAGRAGETQYF. CDR3 sequence (DNA): TGTGCCAGCAGACCAGCGGGACGAGCTGGAGAGACCCAGTACTTC. This chain links TRBV5-4 with TRBJ2-5; 7 positions match TRBD2. The CDR3 is 15 residues long. Germline CDR1 SGHNT, CDR2 YYREEE (reference sequence). V lost 5 bases to trimming and J lost 4 bases; unmatched junction nucleotides: 11.

The V and J genes are TRBV2 and TRBJ1-4; D gene ambiguous. The CDR3 covers 13 residues. The V end was cut by 8 bases, the J end by 4 bases, with 11 bases between. Germline V gene lookup returns CDR1 SNHLY and CDR2 FYNNEI. The CDR3 sequence: CASAGQLNEKLFF. The CDR3 bases are TGTGCCAGCGCTGGGCAGCTTAATGAAAAACTGTTTTTT.

The chain recombines TRBV18 with TRBJ1-4; a possible D gene is TRBD1 (6 bases). Germline CDR1 reads KGHSH; CDR2 reads LQKENI. V lost 4 bases and J 4 bases, leaving 22 bases between the germline ends. CDR3 size: 18 residues. CDR3 coding DNA: TGTGCCAGCTCACGGACGAGCGGGGGTCGGGGGCTTAATGAAAAACTGTTTTTT. Residues: CASSRTSGGRGLNEKLFF. Filled out from reference TRBV18 and TRBJ1-4, the complete variable domain reads NAGVMQNPRHLVRRRGQEARLRCSPMKGHSHVYWYRQLPEEGLKFMVYLQKENIIDESGMPKERFSAEFPKEGPSILRIQQVVRGDSAAYFCASSRTSGGRGLNEKLFFGSGTQLSVL.

The V call is TRBV10-3, the J call TRBJ2-7; 8 nucleotides align to TRBD1. Germline CDR1 ENHRY, CDR2 SYGVKD. Unmatched junction bases numbered 9, after V lost 7 bases and J lost 1 base. The CDR3 is 15 residues long. The CDR3 nucleotides read TGTGCCATCAAGGAGGATGGGACAGGATCCTACGAGCAGTACGTC. This encodes CAIKEDGTGSYEQYV.

This chain joins TRBV7-3 and TRBJ2-1; tentatively, D is TRBD1 (6 bases). Trimming shortened V by 2 bases and J by 8 bases, and 10 bases separated the two germline ends. Germline V lookup: CDR1 SGHTA, CDR2 FQGTGA. The CDR3 sequence is 13 residues long. The CDR3 sequence is CASSLETGYEQFF. CDR3 DNA sequence: TGTGCCAGCAGCTTAGAAACAGGGTATGAGCAGTTCTTC.

The chain employs TRBV10-1 and TRBJ2-1, with D tentatively TRBD2 (6 bases). The CDR3 consists of 15 residues. Germline CDR1 reads WNHNN; CDR2 reads SYGVQD (reference sequence). Trimming left V 2 bases short and J 0 bases short, with 8 bases between. The CDR3 is CASSERGSSYNEQFF. CDR3 nucleotides: TGCGCCAGCAGTGAGCGGGGGAGCTCCTACAATGAGCAGTTCTTC.

The chain employs TRBV28 and TRBJ2-7; 7 nucleotides match TRBD1. The length of the CDR3 is 19 residues. Looked up from germline, CDR1 is MDHEN and CDR2 is SYDVKM. J lost 1 base, V lost 5 bases, and 20 bases had no gene match. CDR3 sequence reads: CASSPPPQNRGKESYEQYV. Here the CDR3 DNA reads TGTGCCAGCAGTCCCCCGCCCCAAAACAGGGGCAAGGAATCCTACGAGCAGTACGTC.

This chain connects TRBV27 to TRBJ1-4, with D unresolved. The V and J ends lost 3 bases and 3 bases respectively, with 8 bases between them. Germline values: CDR1 MNHEY, CDR2 SMNVEV (reference sequence). The CDR3 has 14 residues. The CDR3 loop reads CASSLYGSNEKLFF. In DNA form, the CDR3 reads TGTGCCAGCAGTTTGTACGGGTCTAATGAAAAACTGTTTTTT.

This chain joins TRBV4-3 and TRBJ2-2; 8 bases are a match to TRBD2. In germline, CDR1 is LGHNA, CDR2 YSLEER. This CDR3 has 17 residues. V gave up 0 bases and J gave up 4 bases; unmatched junction bases: 7. In DNA form, the CDR3 reads TGCGCCAGCAGCCAAGATATCGGCGGGAGGATCACCGGGGAGCTGTTTTTT. It yields the protein CASSQDIGGRITGELFF.

The chain employs TRBV24-1 and TRBJ2-1; TRBD1 is a possible D gene (5 bases). Germline lookup yields CDR1 KGHDR and CDR2 SFDVKD. This CDR3 is built from 15 residues. The V and J ends lost 2 bases and 5 bases respectively, with 12 bases between them. In DNA form, the CDR3 reads TGTGCCACCAGTGATTCAGGGCGCTGGGACAATGAGCAGTTCTTC. Protein sequence: CATSDSGRWDNEQFF.

The chain joins TRBV12-3 or TRBV12-4 to TRBJ1-1; D is uncertain. Trimming pared 6 bases from V and 2 bases from J, leaving 4 bases between. This CDR3 has 11 residues. The CDR3 here is CASRLNTEAFF. Written as DNA, the CDR3 is TGTGCCAGCAGACTAAACACTGAAGCTTTCTTT.